The 28 T cell receptor beta chains below all came from one sample that was sequenced in a study of a mutant IDH1 vaccine in newly diagnosed glioma. The time point was: week 11, during vaccination. The content of each vaccine dose was 300 ug of mutant IDH1 20-mer peptide, and topical imiquimod accompanied it. Generated by immunoSEQ multiplex PCR, the TCRdb table keeps only in-frame clones and is missing some. This sample has 110,000 or so clones, with 85% to 90% found just once. These receptors' targets are unknown. The sequences come from PBMCs, collected from a glioma patient whose treatment included an IDH1 peptide vaccine. The origin of the receptors is a woman aged 45-59 years with glioma.

The chain joins TRBV5-4 to TRBJ1-1; D ambiguous. V lost 5 bases, J lost 1 base, and 6 bases lay in between. The CDR3 totals 12 residues. Germline V lookup: CDR1 SGHNT, CDR2 YYREEE (reference sequence). CDR3 amino acids: CASSPANTEAFF. CDR3 in DNA: TGTGCCAGCAGTCCAGCGAACACTGAAGCTTTCTTT.

This chain joins TRBV9 and TRBJ2-5; TRBD1 agrees at 8 bases. This CDR3 is built from 13 residues. The germline V gene encodes CDR1 SGDLS and CDR2 YYNGEE. V shed 4 bases, J shed 7 bases, and the junction held 6 bases outside the gene matches. As DNA, the CDR3 is TGTGCCAGCAGCCCAGGACAGGGTGGGACCCAGTACTTC. It is translated as CASSPGQGGTQYF.

The chain recombines TRBV10-3 with TRBJ1-2, with D unresolved. Germline CDR1 is ENHRY and CDR2 is SYGVKD. This CDR3 is built from 13 residues. V gave up 4 bases and J gave up 2 bases, with 8 bases separating them. The CDR3 loop reads CAISVNSNYGYTF. The CDR3 DNA reads TGTGCCATCAGTGTGAATTCCAACTATGGCTACACCTTC.

Notes on this clone: At the DNA level, this CDR3 is encoded by other sequences in the same sample as well. The chain carries TRBV19 and TRBJ2-1; D perhaps matches TRBD2 (5 bases). Between the trimmed V and J ends, which lost 1 base and 3 bases, there was a span of 13 bases. CDR3 length equals 16 residues. CDR1 LNHDA and CDR2 SQIVND come from the germline V gene (reference sequence). The CDR3 here is CASSIVAGGSYNEQFF. CDR3 sequence (DNA): TGTGCCAGTAGTATAGTGGCCGGAGGAAGCTACAATGAGCAGTTCTTC.

The chain couples TRBV12-5 to TRBJ1-2; 8 nucleotides match TRBD1. The trim removed 1 base at V and 8 bases at J, leaving 6 bases unmatched. The V gene's germline CDR1 is LGHNT and CDR2 FRNRAP. This CDR3 is 14 amino acids long. The CDR3 DNA reads TGTGCTAGTGGTTTGGGTCAGGGGGCCTCCGGCTACACCTTC. Protein sequence: CASGLGQGASGYTF.

The chain uses TRBV7-9 and TRBJ2-3; D is unresolved. Looked up from germline, CDR1 is SEHNR and CDR2 is FQNEAQ (reference sequence). Trimming removed 2 bases from V and 9 bases from J, with 9 bases in between. There are 12 residues in the CDR3. The CDR3 DNA sequence: TGTGCCAGCAGCTTAAGCGTTATAACGCAGTATTTT. Amino acid sequence: CASSLSVITQYF.

The V call is TRBV10-3, the J call TRBJ2-3, with 7 positions matching TRBD2. Germline CDR1 ENHRY, CDR2 SYGVKD. CDR3 length: 16 amino acids. V dropped 6 bases and J dropped 0; count of bases not matched to a gene: 9. CDR3 residues: CAISRGIAGSTDTQYF. The CDR3 DNA is TGTGCCATCAGCCGCGGTATAGCGGGTAGCACAGATACGCAGTATTTT.

The rearrangement uses TRBV6-6 and TRBJ2-5; weak D call: TRBD2 (5 bases). Germline values: CDR1 MNHNY, CDR2 SVGAGI (reference sequence). This CDR3 has 15 residues. V lost 2 bases, J lost 5 bases, and 15 bases lay in between. CDR3 in DNA: TGTGCCAGCAGTTACCGGGCTAGCCCACCGGAGACCCAGTACTTC. Translation gives CASSYRASPPETQYF.

This chain's CDR3 is CASSPPLAKNIQYF. As DNA, the CDR3 is TGTGCCAGCAGTCCACCGCTAGCCAAAAACATTCAGTACTTC. The chain uses TRBV28 and TRBJ2-4; D is uncertain. Trimming left V 5 bases short and J 0 bases short, with 8 bases between. There are 14 residues in the CDR3. Per germline, CDR1 MDHEN and CDR2 SYDVKM.

The J gene is TRBJ1-1, the V gene TRBV27, with TRBD1 matching 7 bases. The CDR3 has 14 amino acids. V trimming: 5 bases; J trimming: 0 bases; junction bases outside the gene matches: 3. Germline V lookup: CDR1 MNHEY, CDR2 SMNVEV (reference sequence). The CDR3, as DNA: TGTGCCAGCAGTCTAGACAGGGTGAACACTGAAGCTTTCTTT. This sequence encodes CASSLDRVNTEAFF.

This clone showed up just once. The chain is built from TRBV7-9 and TRBJ1-2; D remains unclear. There are 15 residues in the CDR3. The V and J ends lost 5 bases and 5 bases respectively, with 18 bases between them. Germline V gene data show CDR1 as SEHNR and CDR2 as FQNEAQ (reference sequence). CDR3 in DNA: TGTGCCAGCAGCCCAATCGACGAGGTCGAATATGGCTACACCTTC. Protein: CASSPIDEVEYGYTF. Full variable domain (outside the CDR3, taken from reference TRBV7-9 and TRBJ1-2): DTGVSQNPRHKITKRGQNVTFRCDPISEHNRLYWYRQTLGQGPEFLTYFQNEAQLEKSRLLSDRFSAERPKGSFSTLEIQRTEQGDSAMYLCASSPIDEVEYGYTFGSGTRLTVV.

The rearrangement uses TRBV30 and TRBJ2-7; D gene unclear. The CDR3 totals 11 residues. V lost 2 bases, J lost 4 bases, and 6 bases lay in between. The germline V gene encodes CDR1 GTSNPN and CDR2 SVGIG (reference sequence). The CDR3 bases are TGTGCCTGGAGTCACCTTTACGAGCAGTACTTC. It is translated as CAWSHLYEQYF.

This clone was observed a single time. The chain joins TRBV30 to TRBJ1-2; TRBD1 is a possible D gene (5 bases). The CDR3 has 15 residues. Trimming took off 0 bases at V and 8 bases at J, with 19 bases between the two ends. CDR1 and CDR2 from the germline V gene are GTSNPN and SVGIG (reference sequence). CDR3 residues: CAWSVTGRRGWGYTF. For the CDR3, the DNA is TGTGCCTGGAGTGTGACGGGGCGTAGGGGTTGGGGCTACACCTTC.

The V call is TRBV10-2, the J call TRBJ2-7; D is possibly TRBD1 or TRBD2 (6 bases each). This CDR3 is 14 amino acids long. V gave up 4 bases and J gave up 7 bases, with 17 bases separating them. Germline CDR1 WSHSY, CDR2 SAAADI. DNA of the CDR3: TGCGCCAGCAGTGCCCTAAGGGGGGCTGGGGAGCAGTACTTC. Translation gives CASSALRGAGEQYF.

The rearrangement uses TRBV9 and TRBJ2-2; no firm D call. This CDR3 comprises 18 residues. The V end lost 4 bases, the J end lost 8 bases, and 27 bases lay between the germline ends. Germline lookup yields CDR1 SGDLS and CDR2 YYNGEE. CDR3 amino acids: CASSQTLLLSRAPGELFF. CDR3 bases: TGTGCCAGCAGCCAAACCCTTTTACTATCCCGGGCCCCGGGGGAGCTGTTTTTT.

The genes are TRBV10-3 and TRBJ1-1; TRBD1 matches 7 bases. The CDR3 has 16 amino acids. Germline V gene data show CDR1 as ENHRY and CDR2 as SYGVKD. The V and J ends lost 0 bases and 0 bases, in that order; junction bases with no gene match: 4. CDR3 coding DNA: TGTGCCATCAGTGAGTCGGGACAGCTTATGAACACTGAAGCTTTCTTT. Its protein product is CAISESGQLMNTEAFF.

This clone was recorded once. The genes are TRBV30 and TRBJ1-4; D call uncertain. The germline V and J ends were trimmed by 3 bases and 7 bases, with 12 bases remaining between them. This CDR3 region has 13 residues. Germline V gives CDR1 GTSNPN, CDR2 SVGIG (reference sequence). DNA of the CDR3: TGTGCCTGGAGCCCGGGTTTGGTTGAAAAACTGTTTTTT. This gives the protein CAWSPGLVEKLFF. Drawing the rest from reference TRBV30 and TRBJ1-4, the complete variable domain is SQTIHQWPATLVQPVGSPLSLECTVEGTSNPNLYWYRQAAGRGLQLLFYSVGIGQISSEVPQNLSASRPQDRQFILSSKKLLLSDSGFYLCAWSPGLVEKLFFGSGTQLSVL.

The V gene is TRBV5-4, the J gene TRBJ2-1; TRBD2 matches at 9 bases. CDR1 and CDR2 (germline): SGHNT, YYREEE (reference sequence). With 7 bases clipped from V and 8 bases from J, the junction kept 16 bases outside the gene matches. The CDR3 length is 16 residues. The CDR3 loop reads CASARRAGGPVDEQFF. The CDR3, as DNA: TGTGCCAGCGCGCGGAGGGCGGGAGGGCCCGTGGATGAGCAGTTCTTC.

The V and J genes are TRBV7-3 and TRBJ1-6; unclear D gene. Trimming pared 2 bases from V and 9 bases from J, leaving 14 bases between. CDR3 length: 15 amino acids. Germline loops: CDR1 SGHTA, CDR2 FQGTGA. CDR3 nucleotide sequence: TGTGCCAGCAGCTTATTAGGTATAGGTCGTTCACCCCTCCACTTT. The encoded protein is CASSLLGIGRSPLHF.

The rearrangement links TRBV6-5 to TRBJ1-1, with D possibly TRBD1 on 5 matching bases. V lost 5 bases, J lost 1 base, and 11 bases lay in between. The CDR3 extends over 14 amino acids. Germline CDR1 reads MNHEY; CDR2 reads SVGAGI. DNA for the CDR3: TGTGCCAGCAGTCCGAGGGGCACGAACACTGAAGCTTTCTTT. Protein sequence: CASSPRGTNTEAFF.

This sequence joins TRBV5-1 and TRBJ2-1; TRBD2 aligns across 8 bases. Trimming removed 4 bases from V and 3 bases from J; junction bases left unmatched: 3. The CDR3 contains 14 residues. CDR1 is SGHRS, CDR2 YFSETQ, per germline. The CDR3 sequence: CASSLTSDYNEQFF. The CDR3 coding sequence is TGCGCCAGCAGCCTGACTAGCGACTACAATGAGCAGTTCTTC.

The CDR3 DNA reads TGTGCCAGCACCCAAGAGGGCAGGGGGCTTATGAACACTGAAGCTTTCTTT. Protein sequence: CASTQEGRGLMNTEAFF. V gene TRBV2 combines with J gene TRBJ1-1, with 8 positions matching TRBD1. The J segment lost 0 bases and the V segment lost 7 bases, leaving 13 bases of the junction unmatched. CDR1 and CDR2 (germline): SNHLY, FYNNEI. This CDR3 has 17 residues.

This chain connects TRBV6-5 to TRBJ2-7, with D uncertain. The ends were cut back, 2 bases at V and 6 bases at J, with 5 bases in the middle. The germline V gene has CDR1 MNHEY and CDR2 SVGAGI. The CDR3 contains 11 residues. The CDR3 sequence is CASSYEREQYF. The CDR3 nucleotides are TGTGCCAGCAGTTACGAGCGCGAGCAGTACTTC.

DNA of the CDR3: TGCGCCAGCAGCTTGACCGGCACAGATACGCAGTATTTT. The encoded protein is CASSLTGTDTQYF. The chain carries TRBV5-1 and TRBJ2-3, with D uncertain. V lost 1 base and J lost 1, with 4 bases in between. The CDR3 extends over 13 amino acids. Germline assignment: CDR1 SGHRS and CDR2 YFSETQ.

V and J are TRBV27 and TRBJ2-3; D is perhaps TRBD2 (6 bases). The V end was cut by 7 bases, the J end by 3 bases, with 17 bases between. Per germline, CDR1 MNHEY and CDR2 SMNVEV (reference sequence). The CDR3 totals 15 residues. This CDR3 reads CASKGRPRGTDTQYF. For the CDR3, the DNA is TGTGCCAGCAAAGGGAGGCCCCGCGGGACAGATACGCAGTATTTT.

This clone has only one observation. This chain links TRBV5-1 with TRBJ2-2; 10 positions agree with TRBD1. Looked up from germline, CDR1 is SGHRS and CDR2 is YFSETQ. With 3 bases clipped from V and 4 bases from J, the junction kept 6 bases outside the gene matches. The CDR3 runs 16 residues. The CDR3 DNA follows: TGCGCCAGCAGCTGGGGGACAGGGGTCGGCACCGGGGAGCTGTTTTTT. Translating it yields CASSWGTGVGTGELFF. The variable domain in full, completed from reference TRBV5-1 and TRBJ2-2, reads KAGVTQTPRYLIKTRGQQVTLSCSPISGHRSVSWYQQTPGQGLQFLFEYFSETQRNKGNFPGRFSGRQFSNSRSEMNVSTLELGDSALYLCASSWGTGVGTGELFFGEGSRLTVL.

J is TRBJ2-7 and V is TRBV25-1; D remains unclear. The V end lost 5 bases, the J end lost 0 bases, and 14 bases lay between the germline ends. Germline CDR1 and CDR2: MGHDK and SYGVNS. This CDR3 region has 15 residues. In DNA, the CDR3 is TGTGCCAGCAGTCAGAGGAGCTTCTTCTCCTACGAGCAGTACTTC. Amino acid sequence: CASSQRSFFSYEQYF.

The J gene is TRBJ2-2, the V gene TRBV4-2, with 11 bases identical to TRBD2. J was trimmed by 0 bases and V by 0 bases; bases with no gene match: 9. This CDR3 comprises 20 residues. From germline, CDR1 is LGHNA and CDR2 YNFKEQ. The CDR3 loop reads CASSQEVGSGRGSNTGELFF. DNA for the CDR3: TGTGCCAGCAGCCAAGAAGTCGGTAGCGGGAGGGGGTCGAACACCGGGGAGCTGTTTTTT.